This is a list of T cell receptor beta chains from one sample in a study of control samples from healthy donors and cancer patients. Sequencing was performed with immunoSEQ multiplex PCR; in TCRdb, only in-frame clones are kept and a portion is missing. The sample consists of some 250,000 clones, approximately 80% of them appearing once. Sequencing was done on a sample of PBMCs. Receptors originate from a woman aged 55-75 years with lung cancer. The CDR3 runs from the conserved cysteine through the conserved F or W. D genes are given only for firm matches. The size entry is marked missing in some rows and otherwise reads once, few, many or a size class.

j_call v_call clone_size d_call cdr3_nt cdr3_aa
TRBJ1-4 TRBV7-9 - - TGTGCCAGCAGCGGAGCGACAGGAGCTGAAAAACTGTTTTTT CASSGATGAEKLFF
TRBJ1-6 TRBV9 - - TGTGCCAGCAGCGTAGATCGGCGTTGGGGAGTTGATTCACCCCTCCACTTT CASSVDRRWGVDSPLHF
TRBJ2-2 TRBV6-5 once - TGTGCCAGCACCGGGGCGGGGATGGCCGGGGAGCTGTTTTTT CASTGAGMAGELFF
TRBJ1-3 TRBV6-2/TRBV6-3 - - TGTGCCAGCAGTAGGCCTTCAGGACTCTCTGGAAACACCATATATTTT CASSRPSGLSGNTIYF
TRBJ2-2 TRBV4-1 - - TGCGCCAGCAGCCCCCCGGACGGGACCGGGGAGCTGTTTTTT CASSPPDGTGELFF
TRBJ1-2 TRBV15 - TRBD1 TGTGCCACCAGCAGAGCCGGGACAGAATATGGCTACACCTTC CATSRAGTEYGYTF
TRBJ2-5 TRBV5-4 few - TGTGCCAGCAGCTTAGGTCGGGGTTTAGAGACCCAGTACTTC CASSLGRGLETQYF
TRBJ2-7 TRBV30 once - TGTGCCTGGATACAGCGTGGGAACGAGCAGTACTTC CAWIQRGNEQYF
TRBJ1-5 TRBV18 - TRBD1 TGTGCCAGCTCGGGACAGTTAAATCAGCCCCAGCATTTT CASSGQLNQPQHF
TRBJ2-5 TRBV10-3 few TRBD2 TGTGCCATCAGCGGGCCCATGGTAGCGGGGGGCCAAGAGACCCAGTACTTC CAISGPMVAGGQETQYF
TRBJ2-7 TRBV6-5 - - TGTGCCAGCAGTCCTGTTGGAAGCGAGCAGTACTTC CASSPVGSEQYF
TRBJ1-3 TRBV2 - - TGTGCCAGCAGCCAATACTACCTATCCAACAGCTACTCTGGAAACACCATATATTTT CASSQYYLSNSYSGNTIYF
TRBJ2-1 TRBV4-1 - - TGCGCCAGCAGCCAGCTAACAACAGGGAATGGGAACAATGAGCAGTTCTTC CASSQLTTGNGNNEQFF
TRBJ2-1 TRBV7-9 - - TGTGCCAGCAGGGTCCCAGGGAGCGGGCCGCAGTTCTTC CASRVPGSGPQFF
TRBJ1-1 TRBV30 - - TGTGCCTGGAGTCCTCAGGGATGGGGGGAAGCTTTCTTT CAWSPQGWGEAFF
TRBJ1-1 TRBV3-1/TRBV3-2 - - TGTGCCAGCAGTCAACAGCGACACCTTGAAGCTTTCTTT CASSQQRHLEAFF
TRBJ2-5 TRBV5-4 - TRBD2 TGTGCCAGCAGCTGGACTAGCGGTGGAGGCCAGACCCAGTACTTC CASSWTSGGGQTQYF
TRBJ1-2 TRBV6-1 - - TGTGCCAGCAGTGAAAGGGGGATTGGCTATGGCTACACCTTC CASSERGIGYGYTF
TRBJ2-7 TRBV6-5 - TRBD2 TGTGCCAGCAGGGCGAGCGGGACGGACGAGCAGTACTTC CASRASGTDEQYF
TRBJ2-1 TRBV7-2 - - TGTGCCAGCAGCTTCCGGGGCCCCAATGAGCAGTTCTTC CASSFRGPNEQFF
TRBJ2-5 TRBV13 - TRBD2 TGTGCCAGCAGCTTAGGGGTTCCACTAGCGGGGGCCCCGTTTCACCAGTACTTC CASSLGVPLAGAPFHQYF
TRBJ2-3 TRBV27 - TRBD1 TGTGCCAGCAGGCCCAGGGGGACAGATACGCAGTATTTT CASRPRGTDTQYF
TRBJ1-5 TRBV6-5 - - TGTGCCAGCAGTTCCGGGCTATCGGCCCAGCATTTT CASSSGLSAQHF
TRBJ1-5 TRBV2 - - TGTGCCAGCAAGAACAGGGTGGGACAGCCCCAGCATTTT CASKNRVGQPQHF
TRBJ1-2 TRBV5-4 - - TGTGCCAGCAGTACCTTCTCCGGCGGGGGGCCGAACTATGGCTACACCTTC CASSTFSGGGPNYGYTF
TRBJ2-2 TRBV9 - - TGTGCCAGCAGCTTCTTGGACGGGAACACCGGGGAGCTGTTTTTT CASSFLDGNTGELFF
TRBJ2-1 TRBV12-5 - - TGTGCTAGTGGTTCTCGCCGGGCCCCATACAATGAGCAGTTCTTC CASGSRRAPYNEQFF
TRBJ2-3 TRBV19 - - TGTGCCAGTAGTATAGGTAACAGGCCCACAGATACGCAGTATTTT CASSIGNRPTDTQYF
TRBJ2-7 TRBV6-6 - TRBD1 TGTGCCAGCAGTTCCAAGGGACAGGGACTCTACGAGCAGTACTTC CASSSKGQGLYEQYF
TRBJ1-3 TRBV6-6 - - TGTGCCAGCAGTTATTCAGGGTCTGGAAACACCATATATTTT CASSYSGSGNTIYF
TRBJ2-5 TRBV5-1 few - TGCGCCAGCAGCACAACGGGCCCCAGGGCCGAGGGGACCCAGTACTTC CASSTTGPRAEGTQYF
TRBJ1-1 TRBV19 - - TGTGCCAGTAGTCCGGGGAGGGCGAACACTGAAGCTTTCTTT CASSPGRANTEAFF
TRBJ1-2 TRBV12-3/TRBV12-4 - - TGTGCCAGCAGTTCCAGCAGGACAGGCTACACCTTC CASSSSRTGYTF
TRBJ2-7 TRBV6-6 - TRBD1 TGTGCCAGCAGTACTCGGACAGGGGGCTCCTACGAGCAGTACTTC CASSTRTGGSYEQYF
TRBJ2-2 TRBV7-3 - - TGTGCCAGCAGCTTATTCGGACGAATGAACACCGGGGAGCTGTTTTTT CASSLFGRMNTGELFF
TRBJ2-1 TRBV19 - TRBD2 TGTGCCAGTAGCGGGGAGGAGCGGGAGGAGTCCTACAATGAGCAGTTCTTC CASSGEEREESYNEQFF
TRBJ1-1 TRBV2 - TRBD1 TGTGCCGGCAAGGACAGGGGGCCCACTGAAGCTTTCTTT CAGKDRGPTEAFF
TRBJ2-7 TRBV10-2 - - TGCGCCAGACCTTTTACAGAGTTGGGCGAGCAGTACTTC CARPFTELGEQYF
TRBJ2-1 TRBV14 - TRBD1 TGTGCCAGCAGCCTCGGACAGGCTTCCTACAATGAGCAGTTCTTC CASSLGQASYNEQFF
TRBJ1-1 TRBV18 few - TGTGCCACCCGGGGGGGGCCTGTCTCTGAAGCTTTCTTT CATRGGPVSEAFF
TRBJ1-1 TRBV7-9 once TRBD1 TGTGCCAGCACTTGGAGGGGGCAAGGCACTGAAGCTTTCTTT CASTWRGQGTEAFF
TRBJ1-1 TRBV6-5 - - TGTGCCAGCAGTTCAGGGACGAACACTGAAGCTTTCTTT CASSSGTNTEAFF
TRBJ2-5 TRBV10-1 - - TGCGCCAGCAGTTCTACAGTCCAAGAGACCCAGTACTTC CASSSTVQETQYF
TRBJ1-5 TRBV19 - TRBD1 TGTGCCAGTAGCGACAGGGGGTTCCAGCATTTT CASSDRGFQHF
TRBJ2-1 TRBV5-1 - TRBD2 TGCGCCAGCAGCTTTGGCGGGAGTTCCTACAATGAGCAGTTCTTC CASSFGGSSYNEQFF
TRBJ1-2 TRBV10-3 - - TGTGCCATCAGTGAGGGGCATCAGAGGGGCTACACCTTC CAISEGHQRGYTF
TRBJ1-1 TRBV10-2 - - TGCGCCAGCAGTGAGGCTACAGGGAACACTGAAGCTTTCTTT CASSEATGNTEAFF
TRBJ1-1 TRBV2 - - TGTGCCAGCACCACCGGAGACAGAGACATGAACACTGAAGCTTTCTTT CASTTGDRDMNTEAFF
TRBJ2-5 TRBV28 - - TGTGCCAGCAGTTCCTCCTCCCTGGCCCAGTACTTC CASSSSSLAQYF
TRBJ1-3 TRBV4-2 - - TGTGCCAGCAGCCAACGGGACCGGGACCCTGGAAACACCATATATTTT CASSQRDRDPGNTIYF
TRBJ1-2 TRBV5-6 once - TGTGCCAGCAGCCCGGACGTAAACTATGGCTACACCTTC CASSPDVNYGYTF
TRBJ2-7 TRBV5-8 few - TGTGCCAGCAGCCCTGCCCTATCCGAGCAGTACTTC CASSPALSEQYF
TRBJ1-2 TRBV7-8 - TRBD1 TGTGCCAGCAGTAACGACAGGGTCGCTAATGGCTACACCTTC CASSNDRVANGYTF
TRBJ1-1 TRBV6-6 once - TGTGCCAGCAGTTCCCCTAAGGGGCCCCGATACACTGAAGCTTTCTTT CASSSPKGPRYTEAFF
TRBJ2-5 TRBV18 once - TGTGCCAGCTCACCACTCCTTGAAGAGACCCAGTACTTC CASSPLLEETQYF
TRBJ2-1 TRBV30 - TRBD2 TGTGCCTGGAGCGACACTAGCGGGAGGTTTTACAATGAGCAGTTCTTC CAWSDTSGRFYNEQFF
TRBJ2-3 TRBV6-4 - - TGTGCCAGCAGTGCCATACCCCTTTCGGCGGGGAGCACAGATACGCAGTATTTT CASSAIPLSAGSTDTQYF
TRBJ2-5 TRBV5-1 - - TGCGCCAGCAGCTTGATCCCGGAGGAGACCCAGTACTTC CASSLIPEETQYF
TRBJ2-3 TRBV15 - - TGTGCCACCAGCAGAGAGAGAGGGCCGAGCACAGATACGCAGTATTTT CATSRERGPSTDTQYF